This T cell receptor beta chain was captured in a study of blood T cell repertoires in COVID-19. Study in general: Acute and convalescent COVID-19 samples came from the United States, Italy and Spain. PBMCs, B-cell-depleted T cells, or T cells were the source of the cDNA or gDNA that made up the material.

Authors' processing steps: How many nucleated cells were present was estimated from reference gene primer amplification. Clones were sequenced by immunoSEQ multiplex PCR, and TCRdb holds only the in-frame ones, with some missing. V and J calls and clone size come straight from that table; D and trimming were deduced from the DNA. The data show about 190,000 clones, roughly 81% seen once. Looked up from germline, CDR1 is SGHTA and CDR2 is FQGNSA. V was pared by 4 bases and J by 7 bases, with 17 bases between. This CDR3 spans 15 amino acids. This clone was seen only a few times. The J gene is TRBJ1-5, the V gene TRBV7-2; a possible D gene is TRBD1 (5 bases). Input material: peripheral blood. The receptor was derived from a woman aged 80 or older with acute or convalescent COVID-19. CDR3 loop: CASSSAGPGGQPQHF. In DNA, the CDR3 is TGTGCCAGCAGCTCCGCGGGGCCGGGAGGGCAGCCCCAGCATTTT.